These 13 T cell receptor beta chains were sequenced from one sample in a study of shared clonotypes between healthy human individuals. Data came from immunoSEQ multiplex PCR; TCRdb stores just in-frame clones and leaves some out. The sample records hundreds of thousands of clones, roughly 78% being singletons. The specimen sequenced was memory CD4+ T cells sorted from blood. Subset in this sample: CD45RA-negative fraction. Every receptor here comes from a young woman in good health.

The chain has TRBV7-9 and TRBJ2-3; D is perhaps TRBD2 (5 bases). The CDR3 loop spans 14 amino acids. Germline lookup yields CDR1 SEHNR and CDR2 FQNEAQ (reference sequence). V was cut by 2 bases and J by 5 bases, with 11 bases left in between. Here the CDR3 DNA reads TGTGCCAGCAGCTTATCGGCAGAGGGAGATACGCAGTATTTT. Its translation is CASSLSAEGDTQYF.

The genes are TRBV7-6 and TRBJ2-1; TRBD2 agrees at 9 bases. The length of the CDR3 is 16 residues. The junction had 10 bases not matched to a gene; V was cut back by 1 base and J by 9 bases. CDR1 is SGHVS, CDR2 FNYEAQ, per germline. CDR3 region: CASSLVAGDPKGEQFF. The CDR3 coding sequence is TGTGCCAGCAGCTTAGTAGCGGGAGACCCTAAGGGTGAGCAGTTCTTC.

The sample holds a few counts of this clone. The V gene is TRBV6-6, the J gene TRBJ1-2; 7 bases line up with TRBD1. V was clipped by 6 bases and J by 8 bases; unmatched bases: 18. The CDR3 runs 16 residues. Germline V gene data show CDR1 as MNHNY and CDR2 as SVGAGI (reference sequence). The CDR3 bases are TGTGCCAGCAGGCCTATAACAGGGGACATTCTTCAGGGCTACACCTTC. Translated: CASRPITGDILQGYTF.

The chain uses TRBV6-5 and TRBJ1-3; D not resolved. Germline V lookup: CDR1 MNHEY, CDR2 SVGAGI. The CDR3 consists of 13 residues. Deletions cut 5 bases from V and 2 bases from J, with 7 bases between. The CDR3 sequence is CASSADAGNTIYF. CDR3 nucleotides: TGTGCCAGCAGTGCCGATGCTGGAAACACCATATATTTT.

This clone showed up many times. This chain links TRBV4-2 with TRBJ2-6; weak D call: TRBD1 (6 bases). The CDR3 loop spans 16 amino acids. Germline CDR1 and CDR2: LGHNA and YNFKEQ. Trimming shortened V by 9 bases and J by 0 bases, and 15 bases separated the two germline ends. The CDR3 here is CASSGDKSSGANVLTF. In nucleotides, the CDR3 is TGTGCCAGTTCTGGGGACAAGAGCTCTGGGGCCAACGTCCTGACTTTC.

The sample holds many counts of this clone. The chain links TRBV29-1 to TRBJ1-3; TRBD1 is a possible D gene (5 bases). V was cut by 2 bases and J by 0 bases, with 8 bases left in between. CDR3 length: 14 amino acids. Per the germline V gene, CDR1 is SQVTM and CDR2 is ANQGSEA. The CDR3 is CSVEFGTSGNTIYF. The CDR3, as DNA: TGCAGCGTTGAATTTGGGACCTCTGGAAACACCATATATTTT.

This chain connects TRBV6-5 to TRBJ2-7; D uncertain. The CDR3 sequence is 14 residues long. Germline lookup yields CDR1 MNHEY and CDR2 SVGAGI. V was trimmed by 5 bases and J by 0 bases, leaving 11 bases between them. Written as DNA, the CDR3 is TGTGCCAGCAGTAGGAGCAGGAACTCCTACGAGCAGTACTTC. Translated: CASSRSRNSYEQYF.

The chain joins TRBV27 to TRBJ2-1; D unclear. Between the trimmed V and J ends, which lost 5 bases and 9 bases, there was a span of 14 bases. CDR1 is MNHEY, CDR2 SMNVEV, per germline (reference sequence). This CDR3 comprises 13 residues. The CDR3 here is CASSPSVSPEQFF. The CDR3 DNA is TGTGCCAGCAGTCCCTCCGTGTCGCCTGAGCAGTTCTTC.

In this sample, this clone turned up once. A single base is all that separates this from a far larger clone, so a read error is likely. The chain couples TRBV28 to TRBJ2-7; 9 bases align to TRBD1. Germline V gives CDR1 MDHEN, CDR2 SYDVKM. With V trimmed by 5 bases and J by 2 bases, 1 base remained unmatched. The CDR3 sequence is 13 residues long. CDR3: CASSGQGPYEQYF. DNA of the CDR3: TGTGCCAGCAGTGGACAGGGGCCCTACGAGCAGTACTTC.

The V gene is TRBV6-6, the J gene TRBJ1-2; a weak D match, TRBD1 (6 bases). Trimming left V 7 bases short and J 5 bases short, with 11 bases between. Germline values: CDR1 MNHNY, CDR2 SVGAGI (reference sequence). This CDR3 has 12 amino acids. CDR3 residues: CASNKQGYGYTF. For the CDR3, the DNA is TGTGCCAGCAATAAACAGGGATATGGCTACACCTTC.

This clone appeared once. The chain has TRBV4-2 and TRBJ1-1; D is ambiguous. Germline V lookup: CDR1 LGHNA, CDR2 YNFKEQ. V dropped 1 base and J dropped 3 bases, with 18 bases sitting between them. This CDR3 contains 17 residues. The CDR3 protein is CASSQGPRTFADTEAFF. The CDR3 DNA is TGTGCCAGCAGCCAAGGTCCCAGGACTTTTGCGGACACTGAAGCTTTCTTT.

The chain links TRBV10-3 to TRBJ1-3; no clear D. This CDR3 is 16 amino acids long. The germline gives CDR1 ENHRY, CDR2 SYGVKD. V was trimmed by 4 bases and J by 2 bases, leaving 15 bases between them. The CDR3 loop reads CAISGMATLAGNTIYF. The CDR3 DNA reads TGTGCCATCAGTGGGATGGCAACTTTAGCTGGAAACACCATATATTTT.

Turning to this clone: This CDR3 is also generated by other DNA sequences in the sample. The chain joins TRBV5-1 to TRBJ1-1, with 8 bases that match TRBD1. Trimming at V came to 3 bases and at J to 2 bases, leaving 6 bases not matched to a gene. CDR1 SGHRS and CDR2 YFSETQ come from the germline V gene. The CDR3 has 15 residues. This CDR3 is CASSYSGQGNTEAFF. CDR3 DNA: TGCGCCAGCAGCTACTCCGGACAGGGTAACACTGAAGCTTTCTTT.